What follows are 29 T cell receptor beta chains derived from one specimen sequenced in a study of T cell changes during pregnancy in multiple sclerosis. TCRdb's copy holds only in-frame clones and misses some; the assay was immunoSEQ multiplex PCR. The sample shows about 72,000 clones, about nine tenths of them seen only once. The sample consisted of peripheral blood, taken in the third trimester of pregnancy. These receptors all come from a female donor in good health, enrolled as a control in a pregnancy study.

The V and J genes are TRBV18 and TRBJ2-7; perhaps TRBD2 as D (7 bases). Trimming took off 6 bases at V and 0 bases at J, with 18 bases between the two ends. The CDR3 covers 16 residues. Germline values: CDR1 KGHSH, CDR2 LQKENI. CDR3 region: CASSFSRGQLSYEQYF. The CDR3 nucleotides read TGTGCCAGCTCCTTCTCGCGGGGGCAACTCTCCTACGAGCAGTACTTC.

This clone has more than one count but fewer than ten. The chain joins TRBV6-5 to TRBJ1-5; tentative D call: TRBD1 (5 bases). V dropped 0 bases and J dropped 4 bases, with 7 bases sitting between them. This CDR3 region has 14 residues. Germline CDR1 is MNHEY and CDR2 is SVGAGI. The CDR3, as DNA: TGTGCCAGCAGTTACTCAGGGGTGAATCAGCCCCAGCATTTT. Amino acid sequence: CASSYSGVNQPQHF.

The J gene is TRBJ2-1, the V gene TRBV11-2, with D tentatively TRBD1 (5 bases). Per the germline V gene, CDR1 is SGHAT and CDR2 is FQNNGV. The V end was cut by 5 bases, the J end by 0 bases, with 17 bases between. This CDR3 is 17 amino acids long. Written as DNA, the CDR3 is TGTGCCAGCAGCGGGGCCTCCGTTGCGTCCTCCTACAATGAGCAGTTCTTC. The encoded protein is CASSGASVASSYNEQFF.

The rearrangement links TRBV5-6 to TRBJ1-3, with D possibly TRBD1 on 6 matching bases. Germline CDR1 is SGHDT and CDR2 is YYEEEE. V was trimmed by 5 bases and J by 0 bases, leaving 12 bases between them. The CDR3 consists of 15 residues. This chain's CDR3 is CASRVTGGSGNTIYF. Written as DNA, the CDR3 is TGTGCCAGCAGGGTGACAGGTGGCTCTGGAAACACCATATATTTT.

This chain connects TRBV11-2 to TRBJ1-5, with D possibly matching TRBD1 (5 bases). The germline V and J ends were trimmed by 5 bases and 3 bases, with 17 bases remaining between them. The length of the CDR3 is 16 residues. The V gene's germline CDR1 is SGHAT and CDR2 FQNNGV. The CDR3, as DNA: TGTGCCAGCAGCCAAGGGAGGGCAGGGTTCAATCAGCCCCAGCATTTT. It codes for CASSQGRAGFNQPQHF.

V gene TRBV10-3 combines with J gene TRBJ2-7, with 13 positions matching TRBD2. The V gene end was trimmed by 4 bases and the J gene end by 4 bases; junction bases not matched to a gene: 7. Germline lookup yields CDR1 ENHRY and CDR2 SYGVKD. The CDR3 has 16 residues. The CDR3 region is CAISARWTSGSYEQYF. DNA for the CDR3: TGTGCCATCAGTGCACGATGGACTAGCGGGAGTTACGAGCAGTACTTC.

The chain joins TRBV7-2 to TRBJ1-2; perhaps TRBD1 as D (5 bases). V shed 5 bases and J shed 4 bases, with 11 bases lying between them. CDR1 SGHTA and CDR2 FQGNSA come from the germline V gene. The CDR3 has 13 residues. CDR3 DNA sequence: TGTGCCAGCAGCGACTCGCAGGGCTATGGCTACACCTTC. Encoded protein: CASSDSQGYGYTF.

The rearrangement uses TRBV7-9 and TRBJ2-3; 10 bases agree with TRBD2. CDR1 is SEHNR and CDR2 is FQNEAQ in the germline V gene (reference sequence). This CDR3 is built from 16 residues. The trim removed 1 base at V and 2 bases at J, leaving 3 bases unmatched. DNA of the CDR3: TGTGCCAGCAGCTTAGTTAGCGGGGGGTTCACAGATACGCAGTATTTT. Translated: CASSLVSGGFTDTQYF. The complete variable domain, with remaining parts taken from reference TRBV7-9 and TRBJ2-3, reads DTGVSQNPRHKITKRGQNVTFRCDPISEHNRLYWYRQTLGQGPEFLTYFQNEAQLEKSRLLSDRFSAERPKGSFSTLEIQRTEQGDSAMYLCASSLVSGGFTDTQYFGPGTRLTVL.

In its sample, this clone was seen once. This rearrangement joins TRBV11-2 to TRBJ2-5; 7 bases agree with TRBD1. Trimming removed 5 bases from V and 3 bases from J; junction bases left unmatched: 6. CDR3 length: 14 amino acids. Germline assignment: CDR1 SGHAT and CDR2 FQNNGV. As DNA, the CDR3 is TGTGCCAGCAGCGCAGGGACAGCCGAAGAGACCCAGTACTTC. It is translated as CASSAGTAEETQYF.

V usage is TRBV5-1 and J usage is TRBJ2-7; no definite D call. The germline V and J ends were trimmed by 0 bases and 3 bases, with 7 bases remaining between them. The CDR3 runs to 13 residues. Per the germline V gene, CDR1 is SGHRS and CDR2 is YFSETQ. CDR3 sequence: CASSLANSYEQYF. The DNA of the CDR3 is TGCGCCAGCAGCTTGGCCAACAGCTACGAGCAGTACTTC.

V gene TRBV5-6 combines with J gene TRBJ1-1; D perhaps matches TRBD1 (5 bases). CDR1 and CDR2 (germline): SGHDT, YYEEEE. Trimming shortened V by 0 bases and J by 0 bases, and 6 bases separated the two germline ends. The CDR3 totals 14 residues. The CDR3 loop is CASSLGQMNTEAFF. The CDR3 region has the DNA TGTGCCAGCAGCTTGGGACAGATGAACACTGAAGCTTTCTTT. The full variable domain, completed using reference TRBV5-6 and TRBJ1-1, is DAGVTQSPTHLIKTRGQQVTLRCSPKSGHDTVSWYQQALGQGPQFIFQYYEEEERQRGNFPDRFSGHQFPNYSSELNVNALLLGDSALYLCASSLGQMNTEAFFGQGTRLTVV.

This clone has just one count. This rearrangement joins TRBV15 to TRBJ2-1, with D hard to call. V was shortened by 1 base and J by 6 bases, with 19 bases between the two germline ends. The CDR3 is 17 amino acids. Germline V gene data show CDR1 as LNHNV and CDR2 as YYDKDF (reference sequence). In nucleotides, the CDR3 is TGTGCCACCAGCAGAGTTCGAAAGCGTCTGGCGATCAATGAGCAGTTCTTC. It codes for CATSRVRKRLAINEQFF.

CDR3 amino acids: CASTSASRANSPLHF. CDR3 DNA sequence: TGTGCCAGCACCTCGGCAAGCAGGGCCAATTCACCCCTCCACTTT. The rearrangement joins TRBV27 to TRBJ1-6; D is possibly TRBD1 (5 bases). Looked up from germline, CDR1 is MNHEY and CDR2 is SMNVEV (reference sequence). V was cut by 7 bases and J by 7 bases, with 17 bases left in between. The CDR3 is made up of 15 amino acids.

In this sample, this clone turned up once. The V call is TRBV5-1, the J call TRBJ2-6, with 8 bases lining up with TRBD1. Germline V gives CDR1 SGHRS, CDR2 YFSETQ. CDR3 length: 17 amino acids. V shed 0 bases, J shed 1 base, and the junction held 3 bases outside the gene matches. This CDR3 is CASSLGQGRSGANVLTF. The CDR3 bases are TGCGCCAGCAGCTTGGGACAGGGGAGGTCTGGGGCCAACGTCCTGACTTTC.

The chain is built from TRBV5-1 and TRBJ2-7, with 7 bases lining up with TRBD2. This CDR3 contains 15 residues. Looked up from germline, CDR1 is SGHRS and CDR2 is YFSETQ. After removal of 7 bases from V and 3 bases from J, the junction contained 13 bases not matched to a gene. The CDR3 DNA sequence: TGCGCCAGCCAATCCAGTGGGGGGGTCAACTACGAGCAGTACTTC. Encoded protein: CASQSSGGVNYEQYF.

V and J are TRBV11-3 and TRBJ2-5; 10 bases line up with TRBD1. V shed 2 bases and J 3 bases; nucleotides not matched to a gene: 3. This CDR3 spans 15 amino acids. The germline gives CDR1 SGHNT, CDR2 YENEEA. The CDR3 nucleotides are TGTGCCAGCAGCTTATTGGGGACAGGGGAAGAGACCCAGTACTTC. This gives the protein CASSLLGTGEETQYF. The full variable domain, with the rest looked up from reference TRBV11-3 and TRBJ2-5, is EAGVVQSPRYKIIEKKQPVAFWCNPISGHNTLYWYLQNLGQGPELLIRYENEEAVDDSQLPKDRFSAERLKGVDSTLKIQPAELGDSAVYLCASSLLGTGEETQYFGPGTRLLVL.

The chain is built from TRBV29-1 and TRBJ2-1, with unresolved D. The CDR3 is 14 residues long. The germline gives CDR1 SQVTM, CDR2 ANQGSEA. V gave up 4 bases and J gave up 4 bases, with 14 bases separating them. The CDR3 spells CSVVWASKYNEQFF. The CDR3, as DNA: TGCAGCGTTGTATGGGCGAGCAAATACAATGAGCAGTTCTTC.

The V and J genes are TRBV5-1 and TRBJ1-6; maybe TRBD1 (5 bases). The germline CDR1 and CDR2 sequences are SGHRS and YFSETQ. The CDR3 length is 14 residues. Trimming cost V 0 bases and J 5 bases, with 6 bases left between them. The CDR3 reads CASSLGQHNSPLHF. The CDR3 DNA reads TGCGCCAGCAGCTTGGGACAGCATAATTCACCCCTCCACTTT.

The CDR3, as DNA: TGTGCCAGCAGTCGGACAGTTATGAACACTGAAGCTTTCTTT. Protein: CASSRTVMNTEAFF. The chain combines TRBV2 with TRBJ1-1; D perhaps matches TRBD1 (6 bases). Germline values: CDR1 SNHLY, CDR2 FYNNEI. Trimming removed 5 bases at V and 0 bases at J, with 10 bases between. There are 14 residues in the CDR3. The full variable domain, with the rest looked up from reference TRBV2 and TRBJ1-1, is EPEVTQTPSHQVTQMGQEVILRCVPISNHLYFYWYRQILGQKVEFLVSFYNNEISEKSEIFDDQFSVERPDGSNFTLKIRSTKLEDSAMYFCASSRTVMNTEAFFGQGTRLTVV.

This clone occurred a few times. The chain carries TRBV29-1 and TRBJ1-1; 7 bases fit TRBD1. The CDR3 is 15 residues long. Germline assignment: CDR1 SQVTM and CDR2 ANQGSEA. V lost 4 bases to trimming and J lost 0 bases; unmatched junction nucleotides: 8. The CDR3 protein is CSVVTGYYMNTEAFF. The CDR3 nucleotides are TGCAGCGTTGTGACAGGGTACTACATGAACACTGAAGCTTTCTTT.

This clone was seen just once. The genes are TRBV5-6 and TRBJ2-3; D remains ambiguous. The germline gives CDR1 SGHDT, CDR2 YYEEEE. V lost 1 base, J lost 2 bases, and 5 bases lay in between. This CDR3 is 13 amino acids long. The CDR3 bases are TGTGCCAGCAGCTTGACTTACACAGATACGCAGTATTTT. It is translated as CASSLTYTDTQYF.

This clone was counted between two and nine times. The chain combines TRBV7-2 with TRBJ1-6, with D hard to call. Trimming left V 6 bases short and J 5 bases short, with 8 bases between. The CDR3 is made up of 13 amino acids. The germline gives CDR1 SGHTA, CDR2 FQGNSA. CDR3: CASSSPDNSPLHF. CDR3 in DNA: TGTGCCAGCAGTTCACCGGATAATTCACCCCTCCACTTT.

The CDR3 protein is CASSQDGTGADTQYF. CDR3 nucleotides: TGCGCCAGCAGCCAAGATGGGACGGGAGCAGATACGCAGTATTTT. The J gene is TRBJ2-3, the V gene TRBV4-3, with a weak D call TRBD2 (6 bases). The CDR3 is 15 amino acids. Germline CDR1 is LGHNA and CDR2 is YSLEER. V lost 0 bases to trimming and J lost 4 bases, with 11 bases between them.

The chain has TRBV2 and TRBJ2-5, with TRBD2 identical over 7 bases. Germline lookup yields CDR1 SNHLY and CDR2 FYNNEI. The V segment lost 6 bases and the J segment 4 bases; nucleotides outside the gene matches: 5. The length of the CDR3 is 13 residues. CDR3 sequence: CASRGGAGETQYF. DNA for the CDR3: TGTGCCAGCAGGGGAGGGGCCGGAGAGACCCAGTACTTC.

The chain joins TRBV28 to TRBJ1-1, with D possibly TRBD1 on 6 matching bases. The CDR3 has 12 residues. V was cut by 10 bases and J by 5 bases, with 14 bases left in between. Germline lookup yields CDR1 MDHEN and CDR2 SYDVKM. The CDR3 is CATKGGMTEAFF. As DNA, the CDR3 is TGTGCCACGAAAGGGGGTATGACTGAAGCTTTCTTT.

This rearrangement joins TRBV28 to TRBJ1-4, with 7 bases matching TRBD1. V trimming: 6 bases; J trimming: 6 bases; junction bases outside the gene matches: 7. CDR1 and CDR2 from the germline V gene are MDHEN and SYDVKM. This CDR3 region has 14 residues. As DNA, the CDR3 is TGTGCCAGCAGCCCGACAGGGAAGGATGAAAAACTGTTTTTT. This translates into CASSPTGKDEKLFF.

This rearrangement joins TRBV30 to TRBJ1-5; 8 positions agree with TRBD1. Germline V gene lookup returns CDR1 GTSNPN and CDR2 SVGIG (reference sequence). V gave up 1 base and J gave up 1 base; unmatched junction bases: 18. The CDR3 totals 20 residues. As DNA, the CDR3 is TGTGCCTGGAGTGAAAACCGTCAAGACAGGGGCAAGCGAAGCAATCAGCCCCAGCATTTT. This codes for CAWSENRQDRGKRSNQPQHF.

The rearrangement joins TRBV18 to TRBJ1-6; D unclear. The germline V gene encodes CDR1 KGHSH and CDR2 LQKENI. The CDR3 has 14 amino acids. Trimming shortened V by 6 bases and J by 9 bases, and 15 bases separated the two germline ends. CDR3 sequence: CASSTAGERSPLHF. The CDR3 DNA is TGTGCCAGCTCCACGGCGGGTGAGCGTTCACCCCTCCACTTT.

The chain employs TRBV6-6 and TRBJ1-2, with unresolved D. The CDR3 covers 10 residues. The germline CDR1 and CDR2 sequences are MNHNY and SVGAGI (reference sequence). Trimming took off 5 bases at V and 6 bases at J, with 4 bases between the two ends. CDR3 in DNA: TGTGCCAGCAGTCGTAATGGCTACACCTTC. Translation: CASSRNGYTF.